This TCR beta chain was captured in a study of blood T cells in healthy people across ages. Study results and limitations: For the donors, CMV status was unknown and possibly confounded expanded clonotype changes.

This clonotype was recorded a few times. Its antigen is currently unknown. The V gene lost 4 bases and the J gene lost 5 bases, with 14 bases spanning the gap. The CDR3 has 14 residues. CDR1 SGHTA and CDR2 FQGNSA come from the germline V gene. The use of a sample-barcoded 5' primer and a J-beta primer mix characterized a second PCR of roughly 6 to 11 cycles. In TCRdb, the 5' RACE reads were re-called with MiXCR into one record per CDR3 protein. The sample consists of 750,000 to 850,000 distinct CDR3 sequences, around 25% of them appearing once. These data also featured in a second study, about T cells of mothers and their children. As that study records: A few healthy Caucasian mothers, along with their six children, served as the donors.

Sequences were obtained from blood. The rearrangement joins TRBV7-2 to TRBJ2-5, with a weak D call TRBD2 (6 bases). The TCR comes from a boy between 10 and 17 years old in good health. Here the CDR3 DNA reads TGTGCCAGCAGCTGGAGCGGGCCTGGGGAGACCCAGTACTTC. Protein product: CASSWSGPGETQYF.